Following are 2 T cell receptor beta chains from one sample sequenced in a study of blood T cell repertoires in COVID-19. Profiled with immunoSEQ multiplex PCR; TCRdb holds only in-frame clones, not every one. The data show about 14,000 clones, roughly 88% seen once. Sequenced material: peripheral blood. These receptors were collected from a woman between 50 and 59 years old with active or convalescent COVID-19.

The rearrangement links TRBV18 to TRBJ2-7, with D possibly being TRBD1 (5 bases). The germline V gene has CDR1 KGHSH and CDR2 LQKENI. The CDR3 has 15 residues. Trimming removed 3 bases at V and 0 bases at J, with 12 bases between. CDR3 sequence reads: CASSPSGPSSYEQYF. The CDR3 coding sequence is TGTGCCAGCTCACCTTCAGGGCCAAGCTCCTACGAGCAGTACTTC. Using reference TRBV18 and TRBJ2-7 for the parts outside the CDR3, the full variable domain is NAGVMQNPRHLVRRRGQEARLRCSPMKGHSHVYWYRQLPEEGLKFMVYLQKENIIDESGMPKERFSAEFPKEGPSILRIQQVVRGDSAAYFCASSPSGPSSYEQYFGPGTRLTVT.

This clone has just a few counts. The V gene is TRBV10-3, the J gene TRBJ1-4; D may be TRBD1 (6 bases). The CDR3 is 14 residues long. Germline V CDR1 and CDR2: ENHRY, SYGVKD. The ends were cut back, 2 bases at V and 8 bases at J, with 12 bases in the middle. CDR3 DNA: TGTGCCATCAGTGAGAGCAGGGGAGCCGAAAAACTGTTTTTT. It encodes CAISESRGAEKLFF.